Below, 5 T cell receptor beta chains from the same sample are listed, as sequenced in a study of shared clonotypes between healthy human individuals. Using immunoSEQ multiplex PCR, the repertoire was profiled, and TCRdb retains in-frame clones only, with some absent. The sample yields 500,000 to 550,000 clones, approximately 95% seen once. The sample comprised naive CD4+ T cells sorted from blood. The subset was: CD45RA+ positively selected. The receptor source for this set is a woman aged 25 to 39 in good health.

This CDR3 reads CASSDGGAQGTEAFF. As DNA, the CDR3 is TGTGCCAGCTCCGATGGGGGGGCGCAGGGCACTGAAGCTTTCTTT. The V and J genes are TRBV28 and TRBJ1-1, with D possibly TRBD1 on 6 matching bases. The germline V and J ends were trimmed by 8 bases and 4 bases, with 20 bases remaining between them. The CDR3 has 15 residues. Looked up from germline, CDR1 is MDHEN and CDR2 is SYDVKM.

The chain employs TRBV7-2 and TRBJ2-5; D is unresolved. V gave up 5 bases and J gave up 1 base, with 11 bases separating them. In germline, CDR1 is SGHTA, CDR2 FQGNSA. The CDR3 has 14 residues. CDR3 DNA sequence: TGTGCCAGCAGCCCAATGCAGATCCAAGAGACCCAGTACTTC. Translation: CASSPMQIQETQYF.

The rearrangement uses TRBV7-2 and TRBJ2-7; possible D gene TRBD2, 6 bases. V was trimmed by 1 base and J by 6 bases, leaving 19 bases between them. This CDR3 contains 16 residues. The V gene's germline CDR1 is SGHTA and CDR2 FQGNSA. The CDR3: CASSLVMVGGLSEQYF. In DNA, the CDR3 is TGTGCCAGCAGCTTAGTTATGGTGGGAGGCCTCTCCGAGCAGTACTTC. The complete variable domain, with remaining parts taken from reference TRBV7-2 and TRBJ2-7, reads GAGVSQSPSNKVTEKGKDVELRCDPISGHTALYWYRQSLGQGLEFLIYFQGNSAPDKSGLPSDRFSAERTGGSVSTLTIQRTQQEDSAVYLCASSLVMVGGLSEQYFGPGTRLTVT.

The rearrangement joins TRBV7-9 to TRBJ1-1, with D possibly TRBD1 on 5 matching bases. The germline gives CDR1 SEHNR, CDR2 FQNEAQ (reference sequence). The CDR3 extends over 15 amino acids. V lost 5 bases and J 0 bases, leaving 13 bases between the germline ends. The CDR3 DNA follows: TGTGCCAGCAGCCCGATCAGGGACTTGAACACTGAAGCTTTCTTT. It yields the protein CASSPIRDLNTEAFF.

This chain connects TRBV19 to TRBJ1-5; tentatively, D is TRBD1 (5 bases). Germline lookup yields CDR1 LNHDA and CDR2 SQIVND (reference sequence). The CDR3 totals 15 residues. Deletions cut 7 bases from V and 7 bases from J, with 20 bases between. The CDR3 spells CASMVRDGGNQPQHF. In DNA form, the CDR3 reads TGTGCCAGTATGGTCCGGGACGGGGGAAACCAGCCCCAGCATTTT.